The rows below give T cell receptor beta chains drawn from one sample of a study of blood T cells in healthy people across ages. TCRdb re-derived calls from the 5' RACE reads in MiXCR, one entry per CDR3 protein. This table has about 1.8 million distinct CDR3 sequences, 40% to 55% appearing once. What was sequenced was blood. These receptors came from a woman in her thirties or forties in good health. CDR3s include the opening cysteine and the closing phenylalanine or tryptophan. D genes are given only for firm matches. The size of a clone is reported for some rows only, either as once, few or many, or as a class for expanded clones.

clone_size,d_call,j_call,v_call,cdr3_aa,cdr3_nt
.,.,TRBJ2-7,TRBV28,CASSSLRGLISYEQYF,TGTGCCAGCAGTTCACTCAGGGGCCTTATCTCCTACGAGCAGTACTTC
.,.,TRBJ2-7,TRBV4-3,CASSQDTIVIDEQYF,TGCGCCAGCAGCCAAGATACGATAGTAATCGACGAGCAGTACTTC
.,.,TRBJ2-4,TRBV6-5,CASRRGTLAKNIQYF,TGTGCCAGCCGTCGGGGCACCCTAGCCAAAAACATTCAGTACTTC
.,TRBD2,TRBJ2-1,TRBV5-4,CASSQGLAGGSHNEQFF,TGTGCCAGCAGCCAGGGACTAGCGGGGGGCAGCCACAATGAGCAGTTCTTC
few,.,TRBJ2-3,TRBV6-5,CASSRPGSTDTQYF,TGTGCCAGCAGCAGGCCGGGCAGCACAGATACGCAGTATTTT
.,.,TRBJ1-2,TRBV4-3,CASSQDRGGLYGYTF,TGCGCCAGCAGCCAAGATCGTGGGGGGCTCTATGGCTACACCTTC
.,TRBD1,TRBJ1-1,TRBV27,CASRGQGNTEAFF,TGTGCCAGCAGGGGACAGGGGAACACTGAAGCTTTCTTT
few,TRBD1,TRBJ1-2,TRBV27,CASSLSVAGGGYTF,TGTGCCAGCAGTTTATCGGTCGCAGGGGGTGGCTACACCTTC
few,.,TRBJ2-5,TRBV6-5,CASSNYGSETQYF,TGTGCCAGCAGCAATTACGGTTCGGAGACCCAGTACTTC
.,.,TRBJ2-7,TRBV6-5,CASSYRNDRYEQYF,TGTGCCAGCAGTTACCGTAACGACCGCTACGAGCAGTACTTC
.,TRBD1,TRBJ1-2,TRBV20-1,CSARKGAVYGYTF,TGCAGTGCCCGGAAGGGGGCGGTCTATGGCTACACCTTC
.,.,TRBJ2-7,TRBV6-2/TRBV6-3,CASSASLCEQYF,TGTGCCAGCAGCGCCTCATTATGTGAGCAGTACTTC
few,TRBD1,TRBJ2-1,TRBV18,CASSPPTGVDEQFF,TGTGCCAGCTCACCACCGACAGGGGTTGATGAGCAGTTCTTC
few,TRBD2,TRBJ2-3,TRBV9,CASSVPSGGNTQYF,TGTGCCAGCAGCGTGCCTAGCGGGGGTAATACGCAGTATTTT
.,.,TRBJ1-4,TRBV7-2,CASSTDSANEKLFF,TGTGCCAGCAGCACGGACAGTGCTAATGAAAAACTGTTTTTT
few,.,TRBJ2-5,TRBV9,CASSVGTASQETQYF,TGTGCCAGCAGCGTAGGTACAGCCTCACAAGAGACCCAGTACTTC
.,TRBD1,TRBJ2-5,TRBV7-8,CASSQDRGWGQEAQYF,TGTGCCAGCAGCCAGGACAGGGGTTGGGGACAAGAGGCCCAGTACTTC
.,.,TRBJ2-7,TRBV7-2,CASRGRDQTYEQYF,TGTGCCAGCAGAGGCCGGGACCAAACCTACGAGCAGTACTTC
.,.,TRBJ2-7,TRBV20-1,CSANFVCALYEQYF,TGCAGTGCGAACTTCGTCTGTGCCCTCTACGAGCAGTACTTC
.,TRBD2,TRBJ2-3,TRBV3-1,CASSQDWPAGSTDTQYF,TGTGCCAGCAGCCAAGATTGGCCAGCGGGGAGCACAGATACGCAGTATTTT
once,.,TRBJ1-1,TRBV20-1,CSASENSLNTEAFF,TGCAGTGCTAGCGAGAACAGCTTGAACACTGAAGCTTTCTTT
.,TRBD2,TRBJ2-1,TRBV5-1,CASSRGTSGVLEQFF,TGCGCCAGCAGCAGAGGGACTAGCGGGGTCCTTGAGCAGTTCTTC
.,TRBD2,TRBJ2-1,TRBV11-2,CASSLATSGGFFEQFF,TGTGCCAGCAGCTTAGCGACTAGCGGGGGCTTTTTTGAGCAGTTCTTC
.,TRBD2,TRBJ2-1,TRBV6-6,CASSSKRGGPYNEQFF,TGTGCCAGCAGTTCTAAGCGGGGGGGCCCCTACAATGAGCAGTTCTTC
.,TRBD2,TRBJ2-3,TRBV7-9,CASSPRTSSGGSDTQYF,TGTGCCAGCAGCCCCCGGACTAGCTCGGGGGGGTCGGATACGCAGTATTTT
.,TRBD2,TRBJ2-3,TRBV6-4,CASSEGLAGTTSTDTQYF,TGTGCCAGCAGTGAGGGACTAGCGGGGACAACTAGCACAGATACGCAGTATTTT
.,.,TRBJ2-5,TRBV4-2,CASSQDTTNQETPYF,TGTGCCAGCAGCCAAGATACGACTAACCAAGAGACCCCGTACTTC
few,.,TRBJ2-6,TRBV11-2,CASSLVWLSGANVLTF,TGTGCCAGCAGCTTAGTGTGGCTCTCTGGGGCCAACGTCCTGACTTTC
few,.,TRBJ1-4,TRBV18,CASSTGLNEKLFF,TGTGCCAGCTCTACCGGACTTAATGAAAAACTGTTTTTT
.,.,TRBJ2-5,TRBV5-1,CASSNIRGGSQETQYF,TGCGCCAGCAGTAATATACGTGGGGGAAGCCAAGAGACCCAGTACTTC